This T cell receptor (beta chain) was observed in a study of glioma-infiltrating T cells after dendritic cell vaccination. Overall study: The vaccine used monocyte-derived dendritic cells pulsed overnight with autologous tumor lysate. Study results and caveats: TCR clonality showed no direct relationship with survival.

Germline CDR1 reads SEHNR; CDR2 reads FQNEAQ (reference sequence). Trimming cost V 5 bases and J 5 bases; bases outside gene matches: 7. This CDR3 has 14 amino acids. This sample's time point: after dendritic cell vaccination, including at tumor progression/relapse. Isocitrate dehydrogenase mutation was absent in all glioblastoma patients. As to this clone: Its antigen is undetermined.

Amplification used 60 V beta primers and 13 J beta primers. Assay: immunoSEQ multiplex PCR; the TCRdb copy retains only in-frame clones and omits some. This sample has about 25,000 clones, with nearly 90% found just once. The chain is built from TRBV7-9 and TRBJ1-1; 8 positions match TRBD1. The material was blood, obtained after dendritic cell vaccination. This clonotype was sampled from a human donor with glioblastoma. Written as DNA, the CDR3 is TGTGCCAGCAGCCATAACAGGGGGGGGACTGAAGCTTTCTTT. As protein: CASSHNRGGTEAFF.